The clone carrying this TCR beta chain has only one observation. Its target is not known. The table came from immunoSEQ multiplex PCR; TCRdb's copy has only in-frame clones and leaves some out. This repertoire shows 14,000 or so clones, roughly 75% found once; its top ten account for approximately 24%. CDR3 size: 15 residues. Trimming stripped 0 bases from V and 3 bases from J, with 9 bases between. Germline loops: CDR1 LGHNA, CDR2 YNFKEQ. This record belongs to a study of tumor-infiltrating lymphocytes in localized non-small cell lung cancer. On the study more broadly: Patients included smokers and never-smokers with various histologies, some sampled after neoadjuvant chemotherapy. Tumor tissue and non-adjacent uninvolved lung came from each patient. Study results and caveats: IM1 and IM2 tumors showed no difference in T-cell fraction.

This receptor was obtained from a human donor with non-small cell lung cancer. The sequencing sample was made of uninvolved lung tissue not adjacent to the tumor. This chain uses TRBV4-2 with TRBJ1-5; perhaps TRBD1 as D (5 bases). The CDR3 spells CASSQERGTNQPQHF. CDR3 bases: TGTGCCAGCAGCCAAGAGAGAGGGACCAATCAGCCCCAGCATTTT.